The 3 T cell receptor beta chains below come from one sample, sequenced in a study of identical twins. Each CDR3 protein is one row after TCRdb ran MiXCR on the 5' RACE reads. This sample has approximately 470,000 distinct CDR3 sequences, with over 12% found just once. The sample also formed part of further work on yellow fever vaccine responses in identical twins.

The sequenced sample was CD4+ T cells sorted from blood. All receptors derive from a woman between 18 and 29 years old in good health.

The chain is built from TRBV28 and TRBJ1-1, with a possible D match to TRBD1 (6 bases). Germline-derived CDR1 and CDR2 are MDHEN and SYDVKM. Deletions cut 6 bases from V and 3 bases from J, with 8 bases between. CDR3 length equals 12 residues. The CDR3 DNA sequence: TGTGCCAGCAGCCACAGGGACACTGAAGCTTTCTTT. This gives the protein CASSHRDTEAFF.

The V gene is TRBV28, the J gene TRBJ2-6; 8 bases are a match to TRBD1. After removal of 8 bases from V and 3 bases from J, the junction contained 3 bases not matched to a gene. The germline V gene has CDR1 MDHEN and CDR2 SYDVKM. This CDR3 contains 14 residues. CDR3 coding DNA: TGTGCCAGCGGACAGGGTGGTGGGGCCAACGTCCTGACTTTC. This encodes CASGQGGGANVLTF.

This clonotype was counted between two and nine times. The V and J genes are TRBV5-1 and TRBJ2-2, with D maybe TRBD1 (6 bases). CDR1 is SGHRS and CDR2 is YFSETQ in the germline V gene. V dropped 0 bases and J dropped 1 base, with 16 bases sitting between them. This CDR3 contains 18 residues. The CDR3 loop reads CASSLDLRDMVNTGELFF. The DNA of the CDR3 is TGCGCCAGCAGCTTGGATCTCCGGGACATGGTGAACACCGGGGAGCTGTTTTTT.